Included here is one T cell receptor (beta chain) sequence, with context. This sample is part of a study of blood T cells in healthy people across ages. The study isolated at least 6.5 million PBMCs from each sample. Sample-barcoded 5' priming and a J-beta primer mix drove a second PCR of about 7 to 12 cycles. MiXCR was run by TCRdb on the 5' RACE reads, yielding one entry per CDR3 protein. Of more than 700,000 distinct CDR3 sequences detected, roughly 50% appear once; the ten largest clones hold under 50%. Germline V gene data show CDR1 as MDHEN and CDR2 as SYDVKM. Trimming removed 4 bases from V and 6 bases from J; junction bases left unmatched: 6. This CDR3 contains 14 residues.

Sample: blood. The clonotype comes from a man at least 80 years old in good health. V usage is TRBV28 and J usage is TRBJ2-1; 7 bases match TRBD2. The CDR3 nucleotides are TGTGCCAGCAGTTGGGCGGGAGAGATCAATGAGCAGTTCTTC. Its translation is CASSWAGEINEQFF.